This record covers a single T cell receptor beta chain. The CDR3 loop spans 14 amino acids. Trimming took 0 bases from V and 7 from J; bases not matched to a gene: 3. Germline loops: CDR1 SGHRS, CDR2 YFSETQ. The data were taken from a study of blood T cell repertoires in COVID-19. About the study: T cells, B-cell-depleted T cells, or PBMCs supplied cDNA or gDNA.

The authors' processing: Amplification from reference gene primers served as the basis for estimated nucleated cell counts. The repertoire was sequenced with immunoSEQ multiplex PCR; TCRdb's copy has only in-frame clones and lacks some. That table is the source of V, J and clone size, and D and trimming were worked out from the DNA. The data show more than 95,000 clones, with around 87% seen just once and roughly 8% held by the top ten. Material for sequencing was peripheral blood. The TCR was taken from a man aged 45 to 65 with acute or convalescent COVID-19. V and J are TRBV5-1 and TRBJ2-1, with 8 nucleotides matching TRBD2. DNA for the CDR3: TGCGCCAGCAGCTTGGCCTTAGCGGGGAATGAGCAGTTCTTC. Protein product: CASSLALAGNEQFF.